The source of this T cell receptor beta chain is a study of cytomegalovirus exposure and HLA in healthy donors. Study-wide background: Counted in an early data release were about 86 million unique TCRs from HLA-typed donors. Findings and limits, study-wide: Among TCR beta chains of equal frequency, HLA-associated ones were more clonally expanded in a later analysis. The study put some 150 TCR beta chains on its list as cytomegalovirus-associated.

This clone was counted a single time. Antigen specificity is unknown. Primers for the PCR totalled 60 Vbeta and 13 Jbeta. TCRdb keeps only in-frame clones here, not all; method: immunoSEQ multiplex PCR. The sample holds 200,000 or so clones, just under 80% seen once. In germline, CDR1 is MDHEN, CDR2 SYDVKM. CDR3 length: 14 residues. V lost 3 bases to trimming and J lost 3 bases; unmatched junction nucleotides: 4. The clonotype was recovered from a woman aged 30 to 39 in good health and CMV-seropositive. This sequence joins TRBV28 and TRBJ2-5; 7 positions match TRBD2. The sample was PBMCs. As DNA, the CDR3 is TGTGCCAGCAGTTTTCCTGGGGGGGAAGAGACCCAGTACTTC. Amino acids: CASSFPGGEETQYF.